The 7 T cell receptor beta chains below all came from one sample that was sequenced in a study of blood T cell repertoires in COVID-19. TCRdb's table, derived via immunoSEQ multiplex PCR, lists solely in-frame clones and lacks some. The table includes some 200,000 clones, about 88% detected once. Input material: peripheral blood. All receptors derive from a woman between 40 and 55 years old with acute or convalescent COVID-19.

V usage is TRBV4-1 and J usage is TRBJ2-5; 9 bases map to TRBD2. Trimming cost V 5 bases and J 6 bases; bases outside gene matches: 7. This CDR3 spans 14 amino acids. Germline lookup yields CDR1 MGHRA and CDR2 YSYEKL. The chain's CDR3 is CASSEGLAGQTQYF. Written as DNA, the CDR3 is TGCGCCAGCAGCGAGGGACTAGCTGGTCAGACCCAGTACTTC.

The chain employs TRBV30 and TRBJ1-2; 8 bases match TRBD1. The CDR3 sequence is 17 residues long. The junction had 15 bases not matched to a gene; V was cut back by 2 bases and J by 4 bases. Germline V gives CDR1 GTSNPN, CDR2 SVGIG (reference sequence). The CDR3 loop reads CAWSPRDRIPMSYGYTF. DNA for the CDR3: TGTGCCTGGAGTCCTCGGGACAGGATCCCCATGAGCTATGGCTACACCTTC.

The J gene is TRBJ2-3, the V gene TRBV3-1 (or the pseudogene TRBV3-2); possibly TRBD2 for D (6 bases). The CDR3 covers 16 residues. In germline, CDR1 is LGHDT, CDR2 YNNKEL (reference sequence). V was shortened by 0 bases and J by 1 base, with 11 bases between the two germline ends. DNA for the CDR3: TGTGCCAGCAGCCAAGATAGGCGGGGCGGCACAGATACGCAGTATTTT. Encoded protein: CASSQDRRGGTDTQYF.

This chain joins TRBV27 and TRBJ1-1, with D unclear. The germline CDR1 and CDR2 sequences are MNHEY and SMNVEV (reference sequence). V lost 6 bases and J 5 bases, leaving 13 bases between the germline ends. This CDR3 has 13 amino acids. CDR3 amino acids: CASSFTVRTEAFF. Written as DNA, the CDR3 is TGTGCCAGCAGCTTCACCGTCCGGACTGAAGCTTTCTTT.

The CDR3 is CASSSRQASGANVLTF. CDR3 in DNA: TGTGCCAGCAGCTCCCGACAGGCCTCTGGGGCCAACGTCCTGACTTTC. The chain carries TRBV7-9 and TRBJ2-6, with D maybe TRBD1 (6 bases). Per germline, CDR1 SEHNR and CDR2 FQNEAQ (reference sequence). The CDR3 length is 16 residues. Trimming took off 4 bases at V and 0 bases at J, with 10 bases between the two ends.

The V gene is TRBV2, the J gene TRBJ2-3, with D perhaps matching TRBD2 (5 bases). Trimming pared 8 bases from V and 2 bases from J, leaving 17 bases between. CDR3 length equals 15 residues. Per germline, CDR1 SNHLY and CDR2 FYNNEI. CDR3 sequence (DNA): TGTGCCAGCCGGCTGGAGGCGATACACACAGATACGCAGTATTTT. Its protein product is CASRLEAIHTDTQYF.

This chain joins TRBV2 and TRBJ1-3; 8 bases fit TRBD1. The CDR3 is made up of 15 amino acids. Germline V gene data show CDR1 as SNHLY and CDR2 as FYNNEI. Germline trimming cut 10 bases from V and 3 bases from J; bases unmatched to any gene: 11. The CDR3 protein is CAILTPGGHGNTIYF. For the CDR3, the DNA is TGTGCCATACTAACCCCAGGGGGCCATGGAAACACCATATATTTT. The full variable domain, completed using reference TRBV2 and TRBJ1-3, is EPEVTQTPSHQVTQMGQEVILRCVPISNHLYFYWYRQILGQKVEFLVSFYNNEISEKSEIFDDQFSVERPDGSNFTLKIRSTKLEDSAMYFCAILTPGGHGNTIYFGEGSWLTVV.